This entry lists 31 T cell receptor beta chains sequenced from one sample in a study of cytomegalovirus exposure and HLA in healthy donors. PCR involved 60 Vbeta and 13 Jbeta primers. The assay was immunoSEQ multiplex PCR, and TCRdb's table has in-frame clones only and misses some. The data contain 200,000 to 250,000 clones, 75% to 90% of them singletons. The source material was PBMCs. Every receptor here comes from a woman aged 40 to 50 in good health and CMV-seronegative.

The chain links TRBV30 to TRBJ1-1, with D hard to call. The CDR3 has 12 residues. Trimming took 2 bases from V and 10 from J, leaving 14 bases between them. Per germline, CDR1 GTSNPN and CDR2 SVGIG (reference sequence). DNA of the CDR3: TGTGCCTGGAGTTACCCCCCGGGTTCAGCTTTCTTT. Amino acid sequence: CAWSYPPGSAFF.

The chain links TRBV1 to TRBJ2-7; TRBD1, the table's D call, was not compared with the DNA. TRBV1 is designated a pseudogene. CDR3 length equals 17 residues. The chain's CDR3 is CTSSQDPLLQGPYEQYF. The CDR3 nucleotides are TGCACCAGCAGCCAAGATCCCCTTTTGCAGGGGCCCTACGAGCAGTACTTC.

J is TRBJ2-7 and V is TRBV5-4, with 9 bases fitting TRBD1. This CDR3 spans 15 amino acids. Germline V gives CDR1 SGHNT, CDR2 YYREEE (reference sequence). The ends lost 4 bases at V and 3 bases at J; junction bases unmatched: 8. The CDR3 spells CASSGGQGFYYEQYF. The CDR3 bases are TGTGCCAGCAGCGGGGGACAGGGCTTTTACTACGAGCAGTACTTC.

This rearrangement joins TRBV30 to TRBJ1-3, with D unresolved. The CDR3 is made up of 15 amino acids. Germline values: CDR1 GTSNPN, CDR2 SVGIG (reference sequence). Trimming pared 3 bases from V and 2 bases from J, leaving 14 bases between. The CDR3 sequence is CAWSAPPGAGNTIYF. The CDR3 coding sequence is TGTGCCTGGAGCGCCCCCCCGGGAGCTGGAAACACCATATATTTT.

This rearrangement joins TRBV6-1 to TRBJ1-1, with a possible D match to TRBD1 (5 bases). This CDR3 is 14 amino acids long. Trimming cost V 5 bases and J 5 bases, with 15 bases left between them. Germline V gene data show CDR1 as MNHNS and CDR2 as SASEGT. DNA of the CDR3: TGTGCCAGCAGTCCTACGGGGGGTTGGACTGAAGCTTTCTTT. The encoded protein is CASSPTGGWTEAFF.

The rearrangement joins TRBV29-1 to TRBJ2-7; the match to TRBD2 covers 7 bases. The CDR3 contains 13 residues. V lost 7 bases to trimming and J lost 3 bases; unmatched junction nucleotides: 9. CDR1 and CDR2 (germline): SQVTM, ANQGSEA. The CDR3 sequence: CSGGGGPLYEQYF. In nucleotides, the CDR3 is TGCAGCGGCGGGGGAGGACCACTCTACGAGCAGTACTTC.

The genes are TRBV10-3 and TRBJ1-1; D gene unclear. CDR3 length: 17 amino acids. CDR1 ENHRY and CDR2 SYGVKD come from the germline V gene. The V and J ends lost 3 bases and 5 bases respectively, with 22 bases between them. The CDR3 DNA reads TGTGCCATCAGTGAAGTTAGTACTAGGAGGGTGGGAACTGAAGCTTTCTTT. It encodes CAISEVSTRRVGTEAFF.

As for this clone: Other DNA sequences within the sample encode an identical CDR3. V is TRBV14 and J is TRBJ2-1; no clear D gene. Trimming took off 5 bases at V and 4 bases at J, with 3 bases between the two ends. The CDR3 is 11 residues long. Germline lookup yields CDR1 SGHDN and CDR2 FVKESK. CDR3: CASSYYNEQFF. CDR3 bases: TGTGCCAGCAGCTATTACAATGAGCAGTTCTTC.

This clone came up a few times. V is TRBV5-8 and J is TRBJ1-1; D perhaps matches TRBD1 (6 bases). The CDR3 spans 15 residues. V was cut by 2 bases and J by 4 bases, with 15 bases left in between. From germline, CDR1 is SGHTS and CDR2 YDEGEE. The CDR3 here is CASSFYQGYGTEAFF. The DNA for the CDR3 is TGTGCCAGCAGCTTTTATCAGGGGTACGGCACTGAAGCTTTCTTT.

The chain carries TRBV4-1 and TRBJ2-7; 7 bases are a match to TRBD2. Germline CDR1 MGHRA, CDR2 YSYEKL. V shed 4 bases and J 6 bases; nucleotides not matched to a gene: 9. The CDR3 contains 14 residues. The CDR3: CASSLNAGVGEQYF. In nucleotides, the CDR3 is TGCGCCAGCAGCCTGAACGCGGGAGTGGGCGAGCAGTACTTC.

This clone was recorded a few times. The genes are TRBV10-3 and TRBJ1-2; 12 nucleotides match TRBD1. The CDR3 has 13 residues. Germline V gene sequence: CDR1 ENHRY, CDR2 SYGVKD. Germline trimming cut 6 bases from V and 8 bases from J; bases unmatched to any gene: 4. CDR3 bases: TGTGCCATCAGGGGACAGGGGGCACGGGGCTACACCTTC. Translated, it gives CAIRGQGARGYTF.

CDR3 loop: CASSQDRGRYDEQFF. In nucleotides, the CDR3 is TGCGCCAGCAGCCAGGACAGGGGGCGTTATGATGAGCAGTTCTTC. The V gene is TRBV4-1, the J gene TRBJ2-1, with 11 bases lining up with TRBD1. Looked up from germline, CDR1 is MGHRA and CDR2 is YSYEKL. Trimming took 3 bases from V and 8 from J; bases not matched to a gene: 6. The CDR3 extends over 15 amino acids.

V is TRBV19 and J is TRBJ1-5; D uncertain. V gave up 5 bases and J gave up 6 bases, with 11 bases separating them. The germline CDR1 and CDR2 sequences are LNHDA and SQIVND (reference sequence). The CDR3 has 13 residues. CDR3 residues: CASSVIAGQPQHF. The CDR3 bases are TGTGCCAGTAGTGTGATCGCAGGTCAGCCCCAGCATTTT.

CDR3 in amino acids: CASAEQSNQPQHF. The CDR3 bases are TGTGCCAGCGCTGAACAGTCCAATCAGCCCCAGCATTTT. The V call is TRBV6-4, the J call TRBJ1-5; no clear D. V was trimmed by 8 bases and J by 3 bases, leaving 11 bases between them. Germline-derived CDR1 and CDR2 are MRHNA and SNTAGT. The CDR3 extends over 13 amino acids.

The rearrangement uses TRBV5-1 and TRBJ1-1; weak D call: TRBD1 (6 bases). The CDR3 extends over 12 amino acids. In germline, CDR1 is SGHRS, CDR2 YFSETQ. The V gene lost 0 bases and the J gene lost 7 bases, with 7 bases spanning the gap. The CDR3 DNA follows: TGCGCCAGCAGCTTGGTAGGGGGTGAAGCTTTCTTT. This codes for CASSLVGGEAFF. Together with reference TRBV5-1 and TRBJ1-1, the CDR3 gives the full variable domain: KAGVTQTPRYLIKTRGQQVTLSCSPISGHRSVSWYQQTPGQGLQFLFEYFSETQRNKGNFPGRFSGRQFSNSRSEMNVSTLELGDSALYLCASSLVGGEAFFGQGTRLTVV.

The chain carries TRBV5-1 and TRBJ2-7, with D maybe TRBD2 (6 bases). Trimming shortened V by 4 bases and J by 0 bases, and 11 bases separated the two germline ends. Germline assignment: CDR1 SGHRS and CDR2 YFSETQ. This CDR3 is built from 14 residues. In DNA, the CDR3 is TGCGCCAGCAGCCTCGGCGGGGACTCCTACGAGCAGTACTTC. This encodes CASSLGGDSYEQYF. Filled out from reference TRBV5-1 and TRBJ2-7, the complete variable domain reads KAGVTQTPRYLIKTRGQQVTLSCSPISGHRSVSWYQQTPGQGLQFLFEYFSETQRNKGNFPGRFSGRQFSNSRSEMNVSTLELGDSALYLCASSLGGDSYEQYFGPGTRLTVT.

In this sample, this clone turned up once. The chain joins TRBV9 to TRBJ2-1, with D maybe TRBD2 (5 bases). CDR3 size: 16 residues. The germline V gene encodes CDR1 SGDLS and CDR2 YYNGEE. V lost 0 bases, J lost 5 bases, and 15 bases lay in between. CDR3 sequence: CASSVATADYNNEQFF. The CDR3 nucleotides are TGTGCCAGCAGCGTAGCTACGGCAGACTATAACAATGAGCAGTTCTTC.

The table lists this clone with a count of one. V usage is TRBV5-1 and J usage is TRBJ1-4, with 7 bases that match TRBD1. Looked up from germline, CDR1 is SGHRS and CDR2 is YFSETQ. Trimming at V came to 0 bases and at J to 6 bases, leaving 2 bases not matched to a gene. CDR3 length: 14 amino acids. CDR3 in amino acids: CASSLEGTDEKLFF. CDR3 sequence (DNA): TGCGCCAGCAGCTTGGAGGGGACAGATGAAAAACTGTTTTTT.

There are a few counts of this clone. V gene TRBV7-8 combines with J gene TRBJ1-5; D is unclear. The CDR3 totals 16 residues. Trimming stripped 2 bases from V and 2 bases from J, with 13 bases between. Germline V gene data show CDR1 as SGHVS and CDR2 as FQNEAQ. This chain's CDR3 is CASSLSFPRGNQPQHF. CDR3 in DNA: TGTGCCAGCAGCTTATCATTCCCACGAGGCAATCAGCCCCAGCATTTT. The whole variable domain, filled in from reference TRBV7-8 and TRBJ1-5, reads GAGVSQSPRYKVAKRGQDVALRCDPISGHVSLFWYQQALGQGPEFLTYFQNEAQLDKSGLPSDRFFAERPEGSVSTLKIQRTQQEDSAVYLCASSLSFPRGNQPQHFGDGTRLSIL.

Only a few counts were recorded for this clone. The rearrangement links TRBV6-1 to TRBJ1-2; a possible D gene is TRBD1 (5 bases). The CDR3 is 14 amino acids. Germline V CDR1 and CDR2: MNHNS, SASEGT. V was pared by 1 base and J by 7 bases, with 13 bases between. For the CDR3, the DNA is TGTGCCAGCAGTGAAGGCGGAGGGGTAATTGGCTACACCTTC. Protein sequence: CASSEGGGVIGYTF.

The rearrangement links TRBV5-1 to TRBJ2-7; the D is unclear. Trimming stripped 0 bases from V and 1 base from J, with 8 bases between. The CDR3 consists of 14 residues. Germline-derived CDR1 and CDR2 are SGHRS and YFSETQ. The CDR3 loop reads CASSLDLLSYEQYF. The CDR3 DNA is TGCGCCAGCAGCTTGGATTTACTTTCCTACGAGCAGTACTTC.

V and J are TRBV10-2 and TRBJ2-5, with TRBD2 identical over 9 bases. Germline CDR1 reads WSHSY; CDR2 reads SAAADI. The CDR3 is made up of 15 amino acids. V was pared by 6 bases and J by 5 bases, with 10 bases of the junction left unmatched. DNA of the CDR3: TGCGCCAGCAGAATTCGGAGCGGGAGGACGGAGACCCAGTACTTC. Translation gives CASRIRSGRTETQYF.

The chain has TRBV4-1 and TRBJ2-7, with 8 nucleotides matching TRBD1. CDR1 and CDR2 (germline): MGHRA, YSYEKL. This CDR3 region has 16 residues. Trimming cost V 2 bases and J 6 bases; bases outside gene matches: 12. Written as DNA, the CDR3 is TGCGCCAGCAGCCAAAGAATGAGGACAGGGTCCCCCGAGCAGTACTTC. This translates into CASSQRMRTGSPEQYF.

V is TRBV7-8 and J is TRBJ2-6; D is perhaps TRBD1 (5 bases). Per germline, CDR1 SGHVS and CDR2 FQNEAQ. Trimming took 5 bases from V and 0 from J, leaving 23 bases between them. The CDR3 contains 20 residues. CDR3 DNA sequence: TGTGCCAGCAGCCCGTCGCCACCCCTCTACGACAGCTCTGGGGCCAACGTCCTGACTTTC. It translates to CASSPSPPLYDSSGANVLTF. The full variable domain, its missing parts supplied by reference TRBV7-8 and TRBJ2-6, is GAGVSQSPRYKVAKRGQDVALRCDPISGHVSLFWYQQALGQGPEFLTYFQNEAQLDKSGLPSDRFFAERPEGSVSTLKIQRTQQEDSAVYLCASSPSPPLYDSSGANVLTFGAGSRLTVL.

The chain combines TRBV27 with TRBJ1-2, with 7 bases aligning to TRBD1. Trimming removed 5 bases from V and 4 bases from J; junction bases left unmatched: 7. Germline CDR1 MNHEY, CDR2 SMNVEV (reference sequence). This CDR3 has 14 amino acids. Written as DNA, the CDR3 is TGTGCCAGCAGTCCGACAGGGCTCCCCTATGGCTACACCTTC. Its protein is CASSPTGLPYGYTF.

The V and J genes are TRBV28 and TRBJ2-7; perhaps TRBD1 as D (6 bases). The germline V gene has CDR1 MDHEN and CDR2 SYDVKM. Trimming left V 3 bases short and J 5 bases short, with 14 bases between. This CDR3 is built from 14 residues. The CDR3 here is CASSFSTGWNEQYF. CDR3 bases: TGTGCCAGCAGTTTCTCGACAGGATGGAACGAGCAGTACTTC.

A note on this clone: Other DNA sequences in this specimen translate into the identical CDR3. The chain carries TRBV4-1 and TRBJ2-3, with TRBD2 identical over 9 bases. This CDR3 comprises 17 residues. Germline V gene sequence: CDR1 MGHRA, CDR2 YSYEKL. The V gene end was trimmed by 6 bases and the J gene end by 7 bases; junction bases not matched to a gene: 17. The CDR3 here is CASSPQVSSGSLNTQYF. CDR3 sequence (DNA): TGCGCCAGCAGTCCGCAAGTTAGTAGCGGGAGTCTAAATACGCAGTATTTT.

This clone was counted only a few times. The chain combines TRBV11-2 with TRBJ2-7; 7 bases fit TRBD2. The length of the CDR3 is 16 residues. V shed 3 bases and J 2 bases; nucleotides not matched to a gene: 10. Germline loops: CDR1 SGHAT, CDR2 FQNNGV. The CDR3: CASSFSGASGTYEQYF. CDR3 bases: TGTGCCAGCAGCTTTTCTGGGGCTAGCGGAACCTACGAGCAGTACTTC.

Here the CDR3 DNA reads TGTGCCAGCAGCCAAGTCCGGGAGACTACGCAGTATTTT. Its translation is CASSQVRETTQYF. The V gene is TRBV14, the J gene TRBJ2-3; D possibly corresponds to TRBD2 (6 bases). CDR3 length: 13 amino acids. CDR1 and CDR2 from the germline V gene are SGHDN and FVKESK. Trimming shortened V by 1 base and J by 8 bases, and 10 bases separated the two germline ends.

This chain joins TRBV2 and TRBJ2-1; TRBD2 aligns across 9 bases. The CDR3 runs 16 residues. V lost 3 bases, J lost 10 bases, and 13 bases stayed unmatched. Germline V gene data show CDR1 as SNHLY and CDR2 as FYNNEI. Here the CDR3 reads CASSEPSGTRIGEQFF. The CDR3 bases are TGTGCCAGCAGTGAGCCTAGCGGGACCCGTATTGGGGAGCAGTTCTTC.

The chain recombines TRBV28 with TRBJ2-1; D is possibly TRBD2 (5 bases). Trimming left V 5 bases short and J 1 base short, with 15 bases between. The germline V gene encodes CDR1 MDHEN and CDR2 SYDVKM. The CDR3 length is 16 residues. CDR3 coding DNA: TGTGCCAGCAGTACGTTACTAGTCCCTTCCTACAATGAGCAGTTCTTC. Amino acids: CASSTLLVPSYNEQFF.